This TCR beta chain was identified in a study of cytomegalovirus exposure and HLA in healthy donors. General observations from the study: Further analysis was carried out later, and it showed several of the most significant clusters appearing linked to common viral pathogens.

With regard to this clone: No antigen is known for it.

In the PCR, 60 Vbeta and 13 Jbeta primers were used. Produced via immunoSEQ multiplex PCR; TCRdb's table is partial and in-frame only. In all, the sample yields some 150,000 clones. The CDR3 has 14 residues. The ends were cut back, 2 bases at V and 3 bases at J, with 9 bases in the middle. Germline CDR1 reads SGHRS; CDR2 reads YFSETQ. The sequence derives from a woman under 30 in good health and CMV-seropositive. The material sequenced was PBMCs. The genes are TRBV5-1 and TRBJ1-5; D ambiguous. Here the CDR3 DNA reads TGCGCCAGCAGCTTAGGCGACATCAATCAGCCCCAGCATTTT. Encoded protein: CASSLGDINQPQHF.